This T cell receptor beta chain was sequenced in a study of blood T cell repertoires in COVID-19. Study summary: Sources were T cells, B-cell-depleted T cells, or PBMCs; the material itself was cDNA or gDNA.

The CDR3 sequence is 18 residues long. V lost 5 bases and J lost 1; bases outside the gene matches: 10. CDR1 and CDR2 (germline): SGHAT, FQNNGV. Some clones are missing from TCRdb's copy, which holds only in-frame ones; the method was immunoSEQ multiplex PCR. The sample lists 70,000 or so clones; around 90% were seen once. This chain joins TRBV11-2 and TRBJ2-3; 12 nucleotides line up with TRBD2. Source material: peripheral blood. The TCR sequence derives from a man in his fifties or sixties with acute or convalescent COVID-19. The DNA of the CDR3 is TGTGCCAGCAGCCCCGTCCTCCTAGCGGGAGGGCGCACAGATACGCAGTATTTT. Translating gives CASSPVLLAGGRTDTQYF.